The entry below describes one TCR beta chain. These data come from a study of blood T cell repertoires in COVID-19. In the study overall: Whether acute or convalescent, the COVID-19 samples came from the United States, Italy and Spain. In each case, the material was cDNA or gDNA derived from T cells, B-cell-depleted T cells, or PBMCs.

Original handling: How many nucleated cells were present was estimated from reference gene primer amplification. Repertoires were generated with immunoSEQ multiplex PCR, while TCRdb's copy carries only in-frame clones and drops some. The D gene and trimming were derived from the DNA, and the V and J assignments and clone size from that table. The data hold around 700,000 clones, with over 80% observed a single time. The ends were cut back, 0 bases at V and 0 bases at J, with 8 bases in the middle. Per germline, CDR1 MNHEY and CDR2 SVGEGT. The CDR3 is made up of 15 amino acids. This chain links TRBV6-2 or TRBV6-3 with TRBJ1-2; weak D call: TRBD1 (6 bases). The TCR was taken from a woman between 18 and 30 years old with acute or convalescent COVID-19. Material: peripheral blood. CDR3 sequence reads: CASSYSSGANYGYTF. The CDR3 DNA reads TGTGCCAGCAGTTACTCGTCAGGGGCTAACTATGGCTACACCTTC.